Sequencing of this TCR beta chain was carried out in a study of T cell responses to AZD1222 COVID-19 vaccine. This clone is a singleton in its sample. The CDR3 is 13 residues long. Germline V gene data show CDR1 as SEHNR and CDR2 as FQNEAQ (reference sequence). V lost 5 bases and J lost 4; bases outside the gene matches: 2. The table came from immunoSEQ multiplex PCR; TCRdb's copy has only in-frame clones and leaves some out. This sample has fewer than 250,000 clones, with 92% found just once. The chain is built from TRBV7-9 and TRBJ1-2; 9 bases match TRBD1. This receptor was taken from an adult in good health. The source material was peripheral blood, sampled on day 0 of AZD1222 vaccination. The CDR3 sequence is CASSGGQGYGYTF. The CDR3 region has the DNA TGTGCCAGCAGCGGGGGACAGGGCTATGGCTACACCTTC.